This record covers a single TCR beta chain. This clonotype was observed a few times. Its antigen remains unidentified. Base-call qualities are not available, and no considerably larger clone is one nucleotide away. Donors were approximately 42 systemically healthy Caucasian individuals from Russia aged roughly 6 to 90 years. About 10 milliliters of peripheral blood were collected from each donor into EDTA-treated Vacutainer tubes. PBMCs were isolated by Ficoll-Paque density-gradient centrifugation, with at least 6 million obtained per sample. Trizol reagent was used to extract total RNA from PBMCs, with at least 5 micrograms per sample. The percentages of naive CD45RAhigh/CD27high T cells were determined by flow cytometry on a PBMC aliquot from every donor. The data belong to a study of blood T cells in healthy people across ages (dated by TCRdb to 2014 to 2015). Regarding the study in general: In model experiments, roughly one uniquely barcoded TCR beta cDNA molecule per two T cells was captured by template switching. Two additional independent replicas of 1 million unique cDNA reads from the same blood draw were analyzed for two donors (one aged 18 to 29 and one aged 80 or older). Age-related changes in TCR beta repertoire diversity were measured in the study by deep sequencing normalized with unique cDNA molecular identifiers. Donors were grouped into four age groups: young (average approximately 15 years), middle-aged (39), aged (over 55) and long-lived (just over 80). What the authors observed across the whole study: A strong correlation was found between observed TCR beta diversity and the percentage of naive T cells measured by flow cytometry. Since profiling was done on bulk unsorted PBMCs, naive and antigen-experienced compartments could not be conclusively compared. Compared with the aged group, the long-lived group had more naive CD4+ T cells, fewer expanded clones and increased TCR diversity, suggesting age selection. Donor CMV infection status was unknown, potentially confounding age-related changes in expanded clonotypes. Total diversity estimates from one million sequenced T cells were considered lower bounds and underestimates. Observed TCR beta diversity per million T cells fell roughly linearly with age, and a significant reduction was already apparent by age around 39.

Receptor amplification or capture employed 5' RACE. Sequencing was performed on an Illumina HiSeq 2500. A second PCR of about 6 to 12 cycles was performed with a sample-barcoded 5' primer and a J-beta primer mix. A template-switch 5' adaptor carrying 12 random nucleotides introduced a unique molecular identifier onto each TCR beta cDNA molecule. At least 2.5 million CDR3-containing paired-end reads were obtained from each sample. All of the RNA was converted into first-strand cDNA using the Mint cDNA synthesis kit, with a TRBC-specific oligonucleotide serving as the primer. Following uracil-DNA glycosylase treatment, all cDNA underwent a first 18-cycle PCR with the universal primers M1SS and BC2_uni_R. Under the source paper's analysis protocol: Each sample was normalized by randomly selecting 1 million high-quality reads, each carrying a distinct molecular identifier. Instead of being binned into consensus sequences, reads with shared molecular identifiers were discarded. MiTCR, run with a Q25 quality threshold and the strictest error-elimination algorithm, handled CDR3 identification, clonotype clustering and error correction. A nonparametric unseen species model using Euler transformation provided a lower-bound estimate of total TCR beta diversity. TCRdb cleaned the public reads at Q25 with fastp, built clones with MiXCR and kept in-frame beta chains. Rows matching on CDR3 protein sequence are summarized as one entry with the most common DNA and genes. These V and J calls originate from TCRdb's pipeline instead of the authors' own analysis. Across this sample there are some 1,000,000 distinct CDR3 sequences, with around 27% seen only once. The ten largest clones take up approximately 0.71% of the sample.

The sample was also linked to a second study, of T cells of mothers and their children. The second study's authors report: Donors were nine systemically healthy Caucasian individuals: three mothers and their six children. cDNA synthesis used all of the extracted RNA, with approximately 1.4 ug of RNA in each 15 ul reaction. In the second PCR, the M1S primer introduced both the sample barcodes and 2-4 random nucleotides. More than 9.5 million TCR beta CDR3 reads were obtained from each mother, and 2.5 million to 3.5 million reads were obtained from each child. In both related and unrelated pairs, thymic selection shapes the output of TCR recombination in a similar way, with inherited differences having only a minor effect. Related mother-child pairs always showed normalized repertoire overlap that was slightly higher than in unrelated mother-child pairs, though the difference was never significant. With a sensitivity of approximately 92 clones per million clonotypes, no persistent microchimeric T cell clones were detected. In the study, deep NGS was used to compare the TCR beta repertoires of mothers and children, and features distinguishing related mother-child pairs from unrelated individuals were sought. Mothers averaged 40 +/- 4 years of age and children averaged about 10 +/- 4 years. After adapter ligation was performed with NEBNext reagents, the libraries were sequenced on an Illumina HiSeq 2000 with 100+100 nt paired-end reads. To prevent cross-contamination, the mother and child libraries were prepared a month apart and were sequenced in separate runs. Between roughly 500,000 and 2,100,000 distinct TCR beta clonotypes were identified per donor. Naive TCR beta clonotypes were estimated from low-frequency clonotypes matched to each donor's FACS-determined naive share, without sorting.

The sequenced sample consisted of blood. The TCR originated in a girl aged 2 to 10 in good health.

The CDR3 corresponds to CATPAPRAGTEAFF. The nucleotides read TGTGCCACCCCCGCCCCCAGGGCTGGCACTGAAGCTTTCTTT. Recombination linked TRBV21-1 to TRBJ1-1; the table's D call TRBD1 went unverified against the DNA. TRBV21-1 is marked as a pseudogene. Measured from the cysteine to the phenylalanine, the CDR3 is 14 residues long. Only the CDR3 part of the read is kept: 42 bases, read in frame from the first base.